Given below is one T cell receptor (beta chain) in context. Just one base apart from a much larger clone, this may be a read error. How the authors handled the data: Amplification of reference gene primers was used by the study to estimate nucleated cell counts. This table comes from immunoSEQ multiplex PCR, and its TCRdb copy is limited to in-frame clones, with some not included. The V and J calls and the clone size are those of that table, but D and trimming were determined from the DNA. The table shows 110,000 to 150,000 clones, with approximately 86% occurring only once. This sample was included in a study of blood T cell repertoires in COVID-19. Study at large: PBMCs, B-cell-depleted T cells, or T cells provided the cDNA or gDNA that made up the material.

Adults between roughly 18 and 95 years of age took part from 24 US areas. The recovered donors of Cohort 3 showed two negative PCRs, clearance, or symptom resolution. The trim removed 4 bases at V and 4 bases at J, leaving 3 bases unmatched. The germline V gene encodes CDR1 SGHKS and CDR2 YYEKEE (reference sequence). This CDR3 is built from 13 residues. The V call is TRBV5-5, the J call TRBJ1-2, with 8 bases that match TRBD1. Sequences were obtained from PBMCs or T cells enriched from blood (not recorded which). The sequence was obtained from a woman between 40 and 50 years old who had recovered from COVID-19. The CDR3 is CASSPDRVYGYTF. The DNA for the CDR3 is TGTGCCAGCAGCCCGGACAGGGTCTATGGCTACACCTTC.